A few counts support the clone carrying this T cell receptor (beta chain). Its antigen remains unidentified. The record originates from a study of T cell responses to AZD1222 COVID-19 vaccine. Study overall: Second-dose schedules of about 4 or about 12 weeks were combined.

Overall study findings and caveats: An increase in Spike-specific TCR breadth and depth was observed after two AZD1222 doses. Possibly, clonal diversity was underestimated; donors were largely white British and included more females.

V lost 0 bases and J lost 6, with 11 bases in between. This CDR3 has 15 residues. Germline assignment: CDR1 LGHDT and CDR2 YNNKEL (reference sequence). The protocol was immunoSEQ multiplex PCR, while the TCRdb copy is restricted to in-frame clones and leaves out a portion. The data hold about 56,000 clones, with approximately 85% observed a single time. Specimen: peripheral blood, collected on day 0 of AZD1222 vaccination. This clonotype was obtained from an adult in good health. The rearrangement uses TRBV3-1 (or the pseudogene TRBV3-2) and TRBJ2-2; the D gene is possibly TRBD2 (5 bases). This chain's CDR3 is CASSQETGIPGELFF. CDR3 bases: TGTGCCAGCAGCCAAGAAACCGGGATTCCCGGGGAGCTGTTTTTT.